This T cell receptor beta chain was sequenced for a study of blood T cells in healthy people across ages. A second PCR, run for about 6 to 12 cycles, used a sample-barcoded 5' primer plus a J-beta primer mix. Each CDR3 protein gets one entry after TCRdb re-called the 5' RACE reads with MiXCR. The table includes 800,000 or so distinct CDR3 sequences, roughly 25% detected once. This same sample was also taken into another study, of T cells of mothers and their children.

Source material: blood. The TCR originated in a boy aged 10-17 years in good health.

DNA of the CDR3: TGCGCCAGCAGCCCTAGAACAGGGTATAACGGGGAGCTGTTTTTT. This translates into CASSPRTGYNGELFF. The rearrangement uses TRBV4-3 and TRBJ2-2; possibly TRBD1 for D (6 bases). This CDR3 contains 15 residues. V lost 4 bases and J 7 bases, leaving 16 bases between the germline ends. CDR1 and CDR2 (germline): LGHNA, YSLEER.